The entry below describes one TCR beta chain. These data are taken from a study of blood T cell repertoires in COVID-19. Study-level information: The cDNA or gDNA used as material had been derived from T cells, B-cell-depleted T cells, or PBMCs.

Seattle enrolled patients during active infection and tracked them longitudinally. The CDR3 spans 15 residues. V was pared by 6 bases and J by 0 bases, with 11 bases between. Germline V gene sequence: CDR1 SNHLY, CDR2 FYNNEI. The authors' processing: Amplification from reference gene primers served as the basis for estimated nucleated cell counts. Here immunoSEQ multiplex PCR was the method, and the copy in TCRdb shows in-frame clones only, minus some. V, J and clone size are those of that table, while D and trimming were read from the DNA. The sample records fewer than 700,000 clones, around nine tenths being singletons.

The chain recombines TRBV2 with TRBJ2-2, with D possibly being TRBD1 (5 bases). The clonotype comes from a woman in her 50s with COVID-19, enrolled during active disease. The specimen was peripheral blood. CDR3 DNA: TGTGCCAGCAGACGACAGTCCACGAACACCGGGGAGCTGTTTTTT. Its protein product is CASRRQSTNTGELFF.